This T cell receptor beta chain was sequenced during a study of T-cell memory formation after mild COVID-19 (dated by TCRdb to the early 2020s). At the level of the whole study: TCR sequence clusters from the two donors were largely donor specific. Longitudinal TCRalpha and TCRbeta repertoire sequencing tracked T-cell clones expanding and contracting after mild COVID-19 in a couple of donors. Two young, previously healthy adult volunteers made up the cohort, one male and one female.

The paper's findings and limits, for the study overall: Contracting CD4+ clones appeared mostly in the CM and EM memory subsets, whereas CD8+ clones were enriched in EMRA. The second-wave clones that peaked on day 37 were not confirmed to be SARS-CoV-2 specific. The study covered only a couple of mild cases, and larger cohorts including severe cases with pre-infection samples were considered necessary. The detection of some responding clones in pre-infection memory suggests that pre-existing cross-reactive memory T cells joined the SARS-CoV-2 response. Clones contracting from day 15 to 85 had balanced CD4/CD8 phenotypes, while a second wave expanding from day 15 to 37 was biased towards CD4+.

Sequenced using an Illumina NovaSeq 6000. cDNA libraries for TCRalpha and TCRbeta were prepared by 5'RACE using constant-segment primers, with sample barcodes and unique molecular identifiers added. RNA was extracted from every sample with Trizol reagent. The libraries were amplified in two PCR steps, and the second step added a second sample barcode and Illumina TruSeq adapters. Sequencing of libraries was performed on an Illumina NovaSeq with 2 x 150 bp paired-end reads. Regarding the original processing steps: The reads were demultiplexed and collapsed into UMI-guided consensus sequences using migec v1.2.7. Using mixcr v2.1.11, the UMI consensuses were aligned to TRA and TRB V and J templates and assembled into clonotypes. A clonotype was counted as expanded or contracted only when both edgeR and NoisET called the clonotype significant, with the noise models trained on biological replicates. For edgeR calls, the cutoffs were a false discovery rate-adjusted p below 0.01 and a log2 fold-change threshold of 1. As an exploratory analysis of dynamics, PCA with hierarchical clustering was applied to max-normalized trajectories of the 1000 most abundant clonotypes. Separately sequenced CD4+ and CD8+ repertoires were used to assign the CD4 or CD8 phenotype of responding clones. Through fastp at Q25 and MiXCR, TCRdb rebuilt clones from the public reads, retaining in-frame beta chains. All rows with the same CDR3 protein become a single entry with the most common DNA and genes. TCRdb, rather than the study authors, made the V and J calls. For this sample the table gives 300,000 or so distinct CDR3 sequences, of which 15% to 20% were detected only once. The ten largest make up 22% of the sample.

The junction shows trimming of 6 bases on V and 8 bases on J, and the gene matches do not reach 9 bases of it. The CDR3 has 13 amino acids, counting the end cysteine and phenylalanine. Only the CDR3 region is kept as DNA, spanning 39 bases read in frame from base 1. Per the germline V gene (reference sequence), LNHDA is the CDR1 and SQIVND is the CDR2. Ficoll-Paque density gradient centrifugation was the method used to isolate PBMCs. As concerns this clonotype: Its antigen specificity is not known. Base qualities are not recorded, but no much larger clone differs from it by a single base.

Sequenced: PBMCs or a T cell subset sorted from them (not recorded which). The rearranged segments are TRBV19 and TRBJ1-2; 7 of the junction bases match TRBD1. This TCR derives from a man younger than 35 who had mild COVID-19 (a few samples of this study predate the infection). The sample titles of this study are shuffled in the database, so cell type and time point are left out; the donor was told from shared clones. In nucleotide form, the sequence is TGTGCCAGTAGAGAATCACAGGGGCGAGGCTACACCTTC. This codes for CASRESQGRGYTF. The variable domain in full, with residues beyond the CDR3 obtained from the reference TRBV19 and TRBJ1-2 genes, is DGGITQSPKYLFRKEGQNVTLSCEQNLNHDAMYWYRQDPGQGLRLIYYSQIVNDFQKGDIAEGYSVSREKKESFPLTVTSAQKNPTAFYLCASRESQGRGYTFGSGTRLTVV.